The 24 T cell receptor beta chains below were found in one sample sequenced in a study of blood T cell repertoires in COVID-19 (dated by TCRdb to about 2020). The library was produced with the immunoSEQ multiplex PCR assay. Drawn from immuneACCESS, this table holds only the in-frame rearrangements with V and J called that TCRdb kept. Clones are partly lost; checked studies trace under half to an unresolved V gene and leave the rest unexplained. The sample yields 350,000 to 550,000 clones; more than 85% were counted once. The ten most abundant clones make up approximately 4.5% of the sample. Source material: peripheral blood. The receptors stem from a woman aged 25 to 39 with acute or convalescent COVID-19.

The chain joins TRBV5-1 to TRBJ1-1; D might be TRBD1 (5 bases). Deletions cut 5 bases from V and 3 bases from J, with 14 bases between. CDR1 and CDR2 (germline): SGHRS, YFSETQ. CDR3 length equals 14 residues. The CDR3, as DNA: TGCGCCAGCAGTCTGTGGGGAGGGGACACTGAAGCTTTCTTT. Translating gives CASSLWGGDTEAFF.

V usage is TRBV9 and J usage is TRBJ2-1; TRBD1 matches at 7 bases. V lost 2 bases to trimming and J lost 2 bases; unmatched junction nucleotides: 4. There are 15 residues in the CDR3. Germline V gene lookup returns CDR1 SGDLS and CDR2 YYNGEE. CDR3 sequence reads: CASSVDRATYNEQFF. In DNA, the CDR3 is TGTGCCAGCAGCGTCGACAGGGCTACCTACAATGAGCAGTTCTTC.

The chain links TRBV11-2 to TRBJ1-6, with a possible D match to TRBD1 (6 bases). CDR1 is SGHAT, CDR2 FQNNGV, per germline. Trimming pared 5 bases from V and 0 bases from J, leaving 17 bases between. The CDR3 covers 18 residues. This CDR3 reads CASSQPLGTSSYNSPLHF. The CDR3 DNA follows: TGTGCCAGCAGCCAACCTCTAGGGACAAGCTCCTATAATTCACCCCTCCACTTT. The full variable domain, its missing parts supplied by reference TRBV11-2 and TRBJ1-6, is EAGVAQSPRYKIIEKRQSVAFWCNPISGHATLYWYQQILGQGPKLLIQFQNNGVVDDSQLPKDRFSAERLKGVDSTLKIQPAKLEDSAVYLCASSQPLGTSSYNSPLHFGNGTRLTVT.

The V call is TRBV4-2, the J call TRBJ1-1, with D possibly TRBD1 on 5 matching bases. Trimming stripped 6 bases from V and 8 bases from J, with 10 bases between. Germline CDR1 and CDR2: LGHNA and YNFKEQ. The CDR3 has 11 residues. CDR3 sequence: CASRGGREAFF. The DNA for the CDR3 is TGTGCCAGCAGGGGGGGGAGGGAAGCTTTCTTT.

The CDR3 reads CASSYSNRDSSYEQYF. CDR3 nucleotide sequence: TGTGCCAGCAGTTACTCGAACCGGGACAGCTCCTACGAGCAGTACTTC. The gene calls are TRBV6-5 and TRBJ2-7, with 7 nucleotides matching TRBD1. CDR1 is MNHEY, CDR2 SVGAGI, per germline. The CDR3 loop spans 16 amino acids. V shed 0 bases, J shed 0 bases, and the junction held 5 bases outside the gene matches.

The chain joins TRBV6-6 to TRBJ1-5; weak D call: TRBD1 (5 bases). The CDR3 consists of 13 residues. Trimming pared 6 bases from V and 0 bases from J, leaving 6 bases between. The germline V gene encodes CDR1 MNHNY and CDR2 SVGAGI (reference sequence). The DNA for the CDR3 is TGTGCCAGCAGGACAGTTAGCAATCAGCCCCAGCATTTT. Amino acid sequence: CASRTVSNQPQHF.

The CDR3 region has the DNA TGTGCCAGCAGCTTACTTTTTCCGGGTTCCTCTCGGGGAGATGGCTACACCTTC. It specifies CASSLLFPGSSRGDGYTF. This chain links TRBV7-9 with TRBJ1-2; D remains ambiguous. Germline CDR1 and CDR2: SEHNR and FQNEAQ (reference sequence). Trimming shortened V by 2 bases and J by 6 bases, and 25 bases separated the two germline ends. This CDR3 region has 18 residues.

The count of this clone is one. V and J are TRBV5-6 and TRBJ2-2; no firm D call. The CDR3 loop spans 15 amino acids. Trimming stripped 2 bases from V and 5 bases from J, with 13 bases between. CDR1 is SGHDT and CDR2 is YYEEEE in the germline V gene. The CDR3 region has the DNA TGTGCCAGCAGCTTCGTCCGTAGTTCTACCGGGGAGCTGTTTTTT. Translating it yields CASSFVRSSTGELFF.

The chain is built from TRBV25-1 and TRBJ2-3, with D hard to call. Trimming stripped 0 bases from V and 3 bases from J, with 7 bases between. The CDR3 covers 14 residues. CDR1 MGHDK and CDR2 SYGVNS come from the germline V gene. The CDR3 protein is CASSEYFQTDTQYF. The CDR3 region has the DNA TGTGCCAGCAGTGAATATTTCCAAACAGATACGCAGTATTTT.

The chain carries TRBV7-2 and TRBJ2-5; TRBD1 agrees at 8 bases. The CDR3 consists of 15 residues. The junction had 9 bases not matched to a gene; V was cut back by 5 bases and J by 4 bases. Germline-derived CDR1 and CDR2 are SGHTA and FQGNSA. The chain's CDR3 is CASSLRTGRGETQYF. DNA of the CDR3: TGTGCCAGCAGCCTTAGGACAGGGCGGGGAGAGACCCAGTACTTC.

The chain links TRBV12-3 or TRBV12-4 to TRBJ2-7; weak D call: TRBD1 (5 bases). CDR3 length: 12 residues. V gave up 6 bases and J gave up 3 bases, with 9 bases separating them. The CDR3 nucleotides are TGTGCCAGCAGCCAACAGGACTACGAGCAGTACTTC. Translation gives CASSQQDYEQYF.

The V and J genes are TRBV18 and TRBJ2-5; the match to TRBD2 covers 10 bases. CDR3 length equals 16 residues. V shed 2 bases, J shed 5 bases, and the junction held 8 bases outside the gene matches. The germline CDR1 and CDR2 sequences are KGHSH and LQKENI. CDR3 DNA: TGTGCCAGCTCACCAAACCCCCTACTAGCGGGGGAGACCCAGTACTTC. It is translated as CASSPNPLLAGETQYF.

The rearrangement joins TRBV11-2 to TRBJ2-7, with a weak D call TRBD2 (5 bases). CDR1 is SGHAT and CDR2 is FQNNGV in the germline V gene. This CDR3 is built from 13 residues. Between the trimmed V and J ends, which lost 4 bases and 0 bases, there was a span of 7 bases. The DNA of the CDR3 is TGTGCCAGCAGCTGGACTGTCTCCTACGAGCAGTACTTC. This sequence encodes CASSWTVSYEQYF.

The rearrangement uses TRBV4-1 and TRBJ2-7; 11 bases are a match to TRBD1. V lost 4 bases and J lost 5; bases outside the gene matches: 7. The V gene's germline CDR1 is MGHRA and CDR2 YSYEKL. CDR3 length equals 15 residues. The CDR3 loop is CASSRPGQGGNEQYF. DNA for the CDR3: TGCGCCAGCAGCCGCCCGGGACAGGGGGGAAACGAGCAGTACTTC.

The chain uses TRBV6-5 and TRBJ2-3; 10 positions agree with TRBD1. This CDR3 is 14 amino acids long. J was trimmed by 3 bases and V by 10 bases; bases with no gene match: 7. Germline lookup yields CDR1 MNHEY and CDR2 SVGAGI. CDR3 in amino acids: CATKWDRGTDTQYF. CDR3 nucleotides: TGTGCCACCAAATGGGACAGGGGAACAGATACGCAGTATTTT.

Worth noting for this clone: In the same sample, other DNA sequences code for this CDR3. The chain uses TRBV19 and TRBJ2-2; D remains ambiguous. Per germline, CDR1 LNHDA and CDR2 SQIVND (reference sequence). The CDR3 runs 16 residues. Trimming stripped 3 bases from V and 0 bases from J, with 11 bases between. CDR3 loop: CASSILGSANTGELFF. CDR3 in DNA: TGTGCCAGTAGTATTCTAGGCAGTGCGAACACCGGGGAGCTGTTTTTT.

V and J are TRBV19 and TRBJ2-3; 8 bases are shared with TRBD2. The ends lost 8 bases at V and 2 bases at J; junction bases unmatched: 6. Germline CDR1 is LNHDA and CDR2 is SQIVND (reference sequence). This CDR3 region has 14 residues. Written as DNA, the CDR3 is TGTGCCAGTGGGGTGGGACTAGACACAGATACGCAGTATTTT. This sequence encodes CASGVGLDTDTQYF.

This sequence joins TRBV24-1 and TRBJ2-5; D not resolved. This CDR3 region has 14 residues. V lost 2 bases and J 5 bases, leaving 11 bases between the germline ends. Germline CDR1 and CDR2: KGHDR and SFDVKD. CDR3 residues: CATSDSMRAETQYF. CDR3 nucleotide sequence: TGTGCCACCAGTGATTCTATGAGAGCGGAGACCCAGTACTTC.

This clone has ten or more counts. This chain connects TRBV6-6 to TRBJ1-1; D gene ambiguous. This CDR3 is built from 11 residues. Per germline, CDR1 MNHNY and CDR2 SVGAGI (reference sequence). V was trimmed by 8 bases and J by 1 base, leaving 5 bases between them. The CDR3 protein is CASRQNTEAFF. The CDR3 region has the DNA TGTGCCAGCCGACAGAACACTGAAGCTTTCTTT.

V and J are TRBV7-3 and TRBJ2-1, with 12 nucleotides matching TRBD2. The CDR3 has 21 residues. The V segment lost 2 bases and the J segment 8 bases; nucleotides outside the gene matches: 22. Germline-derived CDR1 and CDR2 are SGHTA and FQGTGA. CDR3 protein: CASSLDPGLIEASGGVDEQFF. The CDR3 nucleotides are TGTGCCAGCAGCTTAGATCCCGGACTTATAGAGGCTAGCGGGGGGGTGGATGAGCAGTTCTTC.

This clone occurred a few times. The chain combines TRBV7-9 with TRBJ2-7; the match to TRBD1 covers 7 bases. Germline assignment: CDR1 SEHNR and CDR2 FQNEAQ (reference sequence). This CDR3 is 13 amino acids long. Germline trimming cut 5 bases from V and 2 bases from J; bases unmatched to any gene: 3. CDR3 nucleotide sequence: TGTGCCAGCAGCCCGACAGGGACCTACGAGCAGTACTTC. Residues: CASSPTGTYEQYF.

The chain links TRBV9 to TRBJ2-5; 13 bases align to TRBD2. Germline CDR1 and CDR2: SGDLS and YYNGEE. This CDR3 contains 15 residues. Unmatched junction bases numbered 5, after V lost 4 bases and J lost 5 bases. This chain's CDR3 is CASSFGTSGVETQYF. DNA of the CDR3: TGTGCCAGCAGCTTCGGGACTAGCGGGGTTGAGACCCAGTACTTC.

The rearrangement joins TRBV27 to TRBJ2-7, with 9 bases identical to TRBD1. The germline gives CDR1 MNHEY, CDR2 SMNVEV (reference sequence). V was clipped by 6 bases and J by 2 bases; unmatched bases: 17. CDR3 size: 18 residues. The CDR3 protein is CASSPGVGWTGEAYEQYF. In nucleotides, the CDR3 is TGTGCCAGCAGCCCCGGGGTGGGGTGGACAGGGGAAGCCTACGAGCAGTACTTC.

The chain recombines TRBV4-1 with TRBJ2-7, with D possibly being TRBD2 (5 bases). The CDR3 extends over 16 amino acids. The V and J ends lost 4 bases and 3 bases respectively, with 19 bases between them. The germline V gene has CDR1 MGHRA and CDR2 YSYEKL. The CDR3 region is CASSPGPAAKFYEQYF. The DNA of the CDR3 is TGCGCCAGCAGCCCCGGCCCAGCGGCTAAGTTCTACGAGCAGTACTTC.